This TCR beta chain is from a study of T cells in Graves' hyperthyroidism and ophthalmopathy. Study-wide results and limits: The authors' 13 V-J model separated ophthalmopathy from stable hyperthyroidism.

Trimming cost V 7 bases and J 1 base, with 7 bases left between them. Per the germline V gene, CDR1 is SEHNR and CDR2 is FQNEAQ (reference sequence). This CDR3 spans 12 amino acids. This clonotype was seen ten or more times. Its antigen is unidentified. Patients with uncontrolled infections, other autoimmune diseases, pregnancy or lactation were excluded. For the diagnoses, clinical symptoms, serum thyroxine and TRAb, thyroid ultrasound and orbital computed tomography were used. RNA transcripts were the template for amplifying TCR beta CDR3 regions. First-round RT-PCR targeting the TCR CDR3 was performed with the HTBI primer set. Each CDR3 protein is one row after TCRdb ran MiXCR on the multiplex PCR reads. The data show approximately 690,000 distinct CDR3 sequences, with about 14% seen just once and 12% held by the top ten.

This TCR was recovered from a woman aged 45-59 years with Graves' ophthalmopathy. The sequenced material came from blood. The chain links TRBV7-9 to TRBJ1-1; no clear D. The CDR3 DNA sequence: TGTGCCAGCACCGGACGGAACACTGAAGCTTTCTTT. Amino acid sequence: CASTGRNTEAFF.